The 8 T cell receptor beta chains listed next were all sequenced from one sample in a study of blood T cell repertoires in COVID-19. Profiled with immunoSEQ multiplex PCR; TCRdb holds only in-frame clones, not every one. This sample has fewer than 250,000 clones, with approximately 90% found just once. Material: peripheral blood. The receptors were gathered from a man aged 30 to 45 with acute or convalescent COVID-19.

The chain has TRBV2 and TRBJ2-7; TRBD2 agrees at 9 bases. Per germline, CDR1 SNHLY and CDR2 FYNNEI. Trimming cost V 6 bases and J 7 bases; bases outside gene matches: 7. The CDR3 length is 13 residues. CDR3 in amino acids: CASRAGGLEEQYF. In nucleotides, the CDR3 is TGTGCCAGCAGGGCGGGGGGGCTGGAAGAGCAGTACTTC.

The gene calls are TRBV10-3 and TRBJ1-1; no firm D call. CDR1 and CDR2 from the germline V gene are ENHRY and SYGVKD. V dropped 3 bases and J dropped 6 bases, with 8 bases sitting between them. The CDR3 extends over 12 amino acids. CDR3 nucleotides: TGTGCCATCAGTGAACCAGGCGCTGAAGCTTTCTTT. Translated: CAISEPGAEAFF.

The gene calls are TRBV27 and TRBJ2-7, with D possibly matching TRBD2 (6 bases). Germline V gene data show CDR1 as MNHEY and CDR2 as SMNVEV (reference sequence). Trimming removed 2 bases from V and 2 bases from J, with 16 bases in between. The CDR3 covers 16 residues. The CDR3, as DNA: TGTGCCAGCAGTTTAACGACCGGGACTGGACCCTACGAGCAGTACTTC. This gives the protein CASSLTTGTGPYEQYF.

The rearrangement uses TRBV15 and TRBJ2-1; D is perhaps TRBD2 (6 bases). Germline-derived CDR1 and CDR2 are LNHNV and YYDKDF (reference sequence). V dropped 5 bases and J dropped 8 bases, with 19 bases sitting between them. The CDR3 is 15 amino acids. The CDR3, as DNA: TGTGCCACCAGCGGTTCGGCGGGGCTGATAGATGAGCAGTTCTTC. Amino acid sequence: CATSGSAGLIDEQFF. Combining the CDR3 with reference TRBV15 and TRBJ2-1 gives the whole variable domain DAMVIQNPRYQVTQFGKPVTLSCSQTLNHNVMYWYQQKSSQAPKLLFHYYDKDFNNEADTPDNFQSRRPNTSFCFLDIRSPGLGDTAMYLCATSGSAGLIDEQFFGPGTRLTVL.

The chain recombines TRBV14 with TRBJ2-3, with TRBD2 as a possible D gene (6 bases). The CDR3 totals 15 residues. CDR1 is SGHDN, CDR2 FVKESK, per germline. Trimming removed 1 base from V and 4 bases from J, with 12 bases in between. The CDR3 nucleotides are TGTGCCAGCAGCCAAGTGGGGGGATCGTCAGATACGCAGTATTTT. Its protein is CASSQVGGSSDTQYF.

V usage is TRBV12-3 or TRBV12-4 and J usage is TRBJ1-2; 7 bases map to TRBD1. V gave up 6 bases and J gave up 8 bases; unmatched junction bases: 6. This CDR3 has 12 amino acids. In DNA, the CDR3 is TGTGCCAGCAGCCCGGGACAGCTCGGCTACACCTTC. Its translation: CASSPGQLGYTF.

This clone was observed a handful of times. CDR3 nucleotides: TGTGCCGGACCAGGGGGCAGGGACTATGGCTACACCTTC. Translated: CAGPGGRDYGYTF. V is TRBV30 and J is TRBJ1-2; the match to TRBD1 covers 8 bases. V lost 8 bases and J lost 3; bases outside the gene matches: 8. Germline V gene sequence: CDR1 GTSNPN, CDR2 SVGIG (reference sequence). The CDR3 sequence is 13 residues long.

This chain's CDR3 is CATGVRGEEAFF. The DNA of the CDR3 is TGTGCCACTGGCGTTCGGGGAGAAGAAGCTTTCTTT. V is TRBV10-3 and J is TRBJ1-1, with D unclear. Trimming removed 10 bases at V and 8 bases at J, with 17 bases between. CDR3 length equals 12 residues. The germline V gene encodes CDR1 ENHRY and CDR2 SYGVKD.